This section outlines one T cell receptor (beta chain) sequence together with its context. The source of the sample is a study of blood T cell repertoires in COVID-19. On the study more broadly: T cells, B-cell-depleted T cells, or PBMCs provided the cDNA or gDNA that served as material.

Per the study methods: Amplification of reference gene primers was used by the study to estimate nucleated cell counts. The method was immunoSEQ multiplex PCR; TCRdb's version includes in-frame clones alone and lacks a portion of them. The V and J calls and clone size were taken over from that table, and D and trimming were inferred from the DNA. The sample has tens of thousands of clones, around 81% seen once; the top ten hold roughly 5%. The receptor comes from a man aged 70 or older with acute or convalescent COVID-19. Sequencing was performed on peripheral blood.

CDR3 protein: CASSLAQGGQPQHF. DNA for the CDR3: TGCGCCAGCAGCTTGGCTCAGGGGGGTCAGCCCCAGCATTTT. The chain joins TRBV5-1 to TRBJ1-5, with 7 bases matching TRBD1. CDR3 length: 14 amino acids. After removal of 0 bases from V and 6 bases from J, the junction contained 3 bases not matched to a gene. Germline CDR1 is SGHRS and CDR2 is YFSETQ.